The clone carrying this T cell receptor beta chain was picked up one time. These data belong to a study of radiotherapy plus CTLA-4 blockade in lung cancer. The CDR3 spans 15 residues. Germline V gene sequence: CDR1 MDHEN, CDR2 SYDVKM. With V trimmed by 4 bases and J by 2 bases, 6 bases remained unmatched. Sequenced by immunoSEQ multiplex PCR; TCRdb stores in-frame clones only, minus some. The data show about 62,000 clones, with roughly four fifths seen just once and approximately 2.9% held by the top ten. The V and J genes are TRBV28 and TRBJ2-3, with 7 bases identical to TRBD2. The sample consisted of peripheral blood, taken from a patient treated with radiotherapy plus ipilimumab. The source is a human donor with non-small cell lung cancer who had a complete response to radiotherapy plus ipilimumab. The CDR3 sequence: CASSWGTTDTDTQYF. CDR3 coding DNA: TGTGCCAGCAGTTGGGGGACTACCGACACAGATACGCAGTATTTT.